A single sample is the source of the 13 T cell receptor beta chains below, sequenced in a study of blood T cell repertoires in COVID-19. The data were produced by immunoSEQ multiplex PCR, yet TCRdb's version contains in-frame clones alone and is incomplete. The profile shows about 120,000 clones, about 78% of them singletons. Sequencing was done on a sample of peripheral blood. These receptors all come from a man between 65 and 79 years old with acute or convalescent COVID-19.

This clone was seen a handful of times. The rearrangement links TRBV25-1 to TRBJ2-3; D gene unclear. Germline CDR1 MGHDK, CDR2 SYGVNS. The CDR3 consists of 12 residues. V lost 5 bases, J lost 2 bases, and 5 bases lay in between. The CDR3 DNA is TGTGCCAGCAGTCCCTACACAGATACGCAGTATTTT. Translating it yields CASSPYTDTQYF. The whole variable domain, remainder taken from reference TRBV25-1 and TRBJ2-3, is EADIYQTPRYLVIGTGKKITLECSQTMGHDKMYWYQQDPGMELHLIHYSYGVNSTEKGDLSSESTVSRIRTEHFPLTLESARPSHTSQYLCASSPYTDTQYFGPGTRLTVL.

The chain couples TRBV7-8 to TRBJ2-3, with D possibly TRBD2 on 5 matching bases. Germline V CDR1 and CDR2: SGHVS, FQNEAQ. CDR3 size: 14 residues. V lost 1 base and J 9 bases, leaving 14 bases between the germline ends. CDR3 region: CASSLGTAASTQYF. The CDR3 DNA sequence: TGTGCCAGCAGCTTAGGTACAGCGGCATCCACGCAGTATTTT.

The rearrangement joins TRBV9 to TRBJ1-1; 9 bases map to TRBD1. J was trimmed by 4 bases and V by 4 bases; bases with no gene match: 8. The CDR3 has 15 amino acids. Germline V CDR1 and CDR2: SGDLS, YYNGEE. The CDR3 coding sequence is TGTGCCAGCAGCAAACGTCCGGGACAGGGCACTGAAGCTTTCTTT. Translation: CASSKRPGQGTEAFF.

A few counts support this clone. CDR3 amino acids: CASSQDFSGYTF. For the CDR3, the DNA is TGTGCCAGCAGCCAAGACTTTAGTGGCTACACCTTC. The rearrangement uses TRBV4-2 and TRBJ1-2; no clear D gene. Between the trimmed V and J ends, which lost 0 bases and 7 bases, there was a span of 6 bases. CDR1 and CDR2 (germline): LGHNA, YNFKEQ. The CDR3 is made up of 12 amino acids.

The gene calls are TRBV11-3 and TRBJ2-5; D possibly corresponds to TRBD1 (5 bases). The CDR3 contains 14 residues. Germline loops: CDR1 SGHNT, CDR2 YENEEA. V lost 2 bases, J lost 3 bases, and 10 bases lay in between. CDR3 DNA: TGTGCCAGCAGCTTATGGGGCGCTGAAGAGACCCAGTACTTC. It specifies CASSLWGAEETQYF.

The rearrangement joins TRBV4-3 to TRBJ2-3; 7 nucleotides agree with TRBD2. This CDR3 is 15 amino acids long. Germline V gene sequence: CDR1 LGHNA, CDR2 YSLEER. The ends lost 1 base at V and 0 bases at J; junction bases unmatched: 1. The CDR3 protein is CASSQAGGSTDTQYF. In DNA, the CDR3 is TGCGCCAGCAGCCAAGCGGGGGGAAGCACAGATACGCAGTATTTT.

V usage is TRBV3-1 (or the pseudogene TRBV3-2) and J usage is TRBJ1-2; 11 bases match TRBD1. From germline, CDR1 is LGHDT and CDR2 YNNKEL (reference sequence). The J segment lost 8 bases and the V segment lost 5 bases, leaving 4 bases of the junction unmatched. This CDR3 comprises 13 residues. The CDR3: CASSAGTGGGYTF. The CDR3 nucleotides are TGTGCCAGCAGCGCCGGGACAGGGGGAGGCTACACCTTC.

This chain joins TRBV2 and TRBJ2-7; 8 bases match TRBD1. Per the germline V gene, CDR1 is SNHLY and CDR2 is FYNNEI. The V segment lost 3 bases and the J segment 3 bases; nucleotides outside the gene matches: 4. The CDR3 sequence is 14 residues long. For the CDR3, the DNA is TGTGCCAGCAGTGATTCAGGGGGCGGCTACGAGCAGTACTTC. It yields the protein CASSDSGGGYEQYF.

This clone was seen only a few times. The chain carries TRBV7-7 and TRBJ1-3; D gene uncertain. This CDR3 comprises 15 residues. CDR1 SSHAT and CDR2 FNYEAQ come from the germline V gene (reference sequence). Trimming cost V 4 bases and J 4 bases, with 14 bases left between them. CDR3 region: CASSSGPGAGNTIYF. CDR3 bases: TGTGCCAGCAGCTCAGGCCCGGGAGCGGGAAACACCATATATTTT.

The J gene is TRBJ2-3, the V gene TRBV19, with 9 bases lining up with TRBD1. The germline V gene encodes CDR1 LNHDA and CDR2 SQIVND (reference sequence). The V and J ends lost 5 bases and 5 bases, in that order; junction bases with no gene match: 2. The CDR3 contains 13 residues. As DNA, the CDR3 is TGTGCCAGTAGTTTGGACAGGGGAGATACGCAGTATTTT. It translates to CASSLDRGDTQYF.

V gene TRBV11-3 combines with J gene TRBJ2-1, with TRBD2 matching over 7 bases. The V gene's germline CDR1 is SGHNT and CDR2 YENEEA. CDR3 length: 20 amino acids. Germline trimming cut 1 base from V and 0 bases from J; bases unmatched to any gene: 15. In DNA, the CDR3 is TGTGCCAGCAGCTTAGCTGTGACTAGCTTGGGGACCTTCTCCTACAATGAGCAGTTCTTC. Translated: CASSLAVTSLGTFSYNEQFF. Looking up the rest from reference TRBV11-3 and TRBJ2-1 gives the full variable domain: EAGVVQSPRYKIIEKKQPVAFWCNPISGHNTLYWYLQNLGQGPELLIRYENEEAVDDSQLPKDRFSAERLKGVDSTLKIQPAELGDSAVYLCASSLAVTSLGTFSYNEQFFGPGTRLTVL.

This chain joins TRBV2 and TRBJ1-1; D perhaps matches TRBD1 (5 bases). Germline V gene sequence: CDR1 SNHLY, CDR2 FYNNEI. This CDR3 has 15 residues. V dropped 2 bases and J dropped 4 bases, with 14 bases sitting between them. The CDR3 reads CASSERGGVLTEAFF. CDR3 nucleotide sequence: TGTGCCAGCAGTGAAAGGGGTGGGGTCCTCACTGAAGCTTTCTTT. Looking up the rest from reference TRBV2 and TRBJ1-1 gives the full variable domain: EPEVTQTPSHQVTQMGQEVILRCVPISNHLYFYWYRQILGQKVEFLVSFYNNEISEKSEIFDDQFSVERPDGSNFTLKIRSTKLEDSAMYFCASSERGGVLTEAFFGQGTRLTVV.

The V call is TRBV7-9, the J call TRBJ2-1, with 7 bases lining up with TRBD1. The germline V gene has CDR1 SEHNR and CDR2 FQNEAQ (reference sequence). The V segment lost 2 bases and the J segment 3 bases; nucleotides outside the gene matches: 1. CDR3 size: 14 residues. CDR3 residues: CASSLQGVYNEQFF. CDR3 in DNA: TGTGCCAGCAGCTTACAGGGGGTCTACAATGAGCAGTTCTTC.